The source of this T cell receptor beta chain is a study of cytomegalovirus exposure and HLA in healthy donors. The study's findings and limits: By a later analysis, the bulk of CMV-associated TCR beta chains appeared HLA-restricted. In a later analysis, DRB1 alleles had the most associated TCRs; HLA-C alleles the fewest. Cytomegalovirus association was listed for 164 TCR beta chains. Earlier findings revealed that most TCR beta V segments proved productive either about 87% or about 30% of the time.

V shed 1 base, J shed 1 base, and the junction held 8 bases outside the gene matches. CDR1 and CDR2 (germline): SGHVS, FNYEAQ. This CDR3 has 18 residues. Details on this clone: The antigen remains unidentified.

The PCR ran on 60 Vbeta and 13 Jbeta primers. Clones were read by immunoSEQ multiplex PCR, and TCRdb kept only the in-frame ones, dropping some. In the table there are roughly 180,000 clones, approximately 78% of which are singletons. The chain has TRBV7-6 and TRBJ2-3, with 10 positions matching TRBD2. Material: PBMCs. This clonotype originated in a male donor in good health and CMV-seronegative. In nucleotides, the CDR3 is TGTGCCAGCAGCTTAGAAGCGAGGCTAGCGGGGGGCACAGATACGCAGTATTTT. Its translation is CASSLEARLAGGTDTQYF.